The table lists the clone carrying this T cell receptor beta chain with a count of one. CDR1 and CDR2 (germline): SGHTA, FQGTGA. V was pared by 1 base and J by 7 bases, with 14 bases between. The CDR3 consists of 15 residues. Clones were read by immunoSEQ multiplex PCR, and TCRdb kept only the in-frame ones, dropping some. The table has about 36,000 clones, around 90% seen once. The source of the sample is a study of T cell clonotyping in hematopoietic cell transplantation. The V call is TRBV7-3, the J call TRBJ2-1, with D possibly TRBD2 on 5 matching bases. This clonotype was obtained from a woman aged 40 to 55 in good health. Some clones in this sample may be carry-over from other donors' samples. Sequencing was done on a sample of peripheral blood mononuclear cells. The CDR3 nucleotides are TGTGCCAGCAGCTTAAGGAGCGGAGACGGAAATGAGCAGTTCTTC. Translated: CASSLRSGDGNEQFF.